The sequence of this T cell receptor (beta chain) was determined in a study of cytomegalovirus exposure and HLA in healthy donors. On this clone itself: What it binds is unknown.

This CDR3 comprises 16 residues. CDR1 and CDR2 from the germline V gene are MGHRA and YSYEKL. V trimming: 0 bases; J trimming: 7 bases; junction bases outside the gene matches: 6. Sequencing used immunoSEQ multiplex PCR; TCRdb keeps in-frame clones, though not all of them. The sample holds 220,000 or so clones, just over 90% seen once. Study outcomes and limitations: Associated with cytomegalovirus, according to the listing, were some 180 TCR beta chains. Most TCR sequences proved rare, with some public TCRs found in many donors.

The clonotype comes from a woman aged 18-30 years in good health and CMV-seronegative. Sequencing input: PBMCs. This chain joins TRBV4-1 and TRBJ1-4; 9 bases align to TRBD1. Here the CDR3 reads CASSQDPGTGSEKLFF. As DNA, the CDR3 is TGCGCCAGCAGCCAAGACCCCGGGACAGGGAGTGAAAAACTGTTTTTT.